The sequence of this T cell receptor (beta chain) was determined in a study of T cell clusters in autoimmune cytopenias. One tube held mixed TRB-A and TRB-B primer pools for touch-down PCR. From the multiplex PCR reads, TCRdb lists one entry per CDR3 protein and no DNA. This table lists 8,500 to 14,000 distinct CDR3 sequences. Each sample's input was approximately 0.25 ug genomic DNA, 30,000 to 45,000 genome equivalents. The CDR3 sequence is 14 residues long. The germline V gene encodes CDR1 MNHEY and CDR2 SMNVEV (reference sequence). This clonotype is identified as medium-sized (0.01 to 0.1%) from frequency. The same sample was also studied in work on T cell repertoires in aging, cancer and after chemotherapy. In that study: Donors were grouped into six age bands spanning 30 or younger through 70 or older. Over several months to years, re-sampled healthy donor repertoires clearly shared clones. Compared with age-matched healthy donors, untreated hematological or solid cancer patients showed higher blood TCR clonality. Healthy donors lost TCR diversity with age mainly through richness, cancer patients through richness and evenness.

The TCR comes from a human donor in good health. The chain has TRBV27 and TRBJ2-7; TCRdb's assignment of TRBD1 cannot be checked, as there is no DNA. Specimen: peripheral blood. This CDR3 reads CASSLRQGRSEQYF.